This T cell receptor (beta chain) was profiled in a study of blood T cell repertoires in COVID-19. Per the study methods: Reference gene primer amplification gave estimated nucleated cell counts. Libraries were prepared by immunoSEQ multiplex PCR; TCRdb keeps only in-frame clonotypes and omits some of them. The V and J calls and clone size are taken from that table; D and trimming were inferred from the DNA. The table has about 200,000 clones, 75% to 90% seen once; the top ten hold roughly 4.9%. The CDR3 totals 17 residues. V lost 7 bases to trimming and J lost 0 bases, with 16 bases between them. Germline CDR1 is MNHEY and CDR2 is SMNVEV (reference sequence).

The chain carries TRBV27 and TRBJ2-6, with D maybe TRBD1 (6 bases). The TCR was taken from a human donor in a cohort sampled during active COVID-19. Input material: peripheral blood. In nucleotides, the CDR3 is TGTGCCAGCACCGGGACAAGGACCATCTCTGGGGCCAACGTCCTGACTTTC. Its translation is CASTGTRTISGANVLTF.